This T cell receptor beta chain was identified in a study of blood T cell repertoires in COVID-19. On the study more broadly: PBMCs, B-cell-depleted T cells, or T cells were the source of the cDNA or gDNA that made up the material.

CDR3 length: 12 residues. Method: immunoSEQ multiplex PCR; TCRdb's copy keeps in-frame clones and lacks some. The sample carries 75,000 to 100,000 clones, around 87% recorded once. The rearrangement uses TRBV21-1 and TRBJ1-4; the D call of TRBD1 is as the table states it, not checked on the DNA. TRBV21-1 is classified as a pseudogene. This clonotype originated in a human donor with acute or convalescent COVID-19. The donor label of this sample is uncertain. The sequenced material came from peripheral blood. The DNA for the CDR3 is TGTGCCAGCAGCGCAGGGGCGGAAAAACTGTTTTTT. Translating it yields CASSAGAEKLFF.